The table lists the clone carrying this T cell receptor beta chain with many counts. Its antigen is unidentified. This sample was included in a study of CD8 T cells in ankylosing spondylitis. The V gene lost 2 bases and the J gene lost 6 bases, with 15 bases spanning the gap. This CDR3 comprises 15 residues. CDR1 and CDR2 from the germline V gene are SEHNR and FQNEAQ (reference sequence). 5'-RACE, quantitative and with molecular barcodes, yielded the TCR beta libraries. Each CDR3 protein gets one entry after TCRdb re-called the 5' RACE reads with MiXCR. The sample records 250,000 to 400,000 distinct CDR3 sequences, 11% being singletons. Study findings and constraints: In ankylosing spondylitis blood, a motif of seven or eight highly homologous TCR beta variants appeared characteristic. Researchers reportedly found disease-linked clones significantly enriched in matched ankylosing spondylitis synovial fluid.

The sequencing input was blood, either unsorted or a sorted T cell fraction (not recorded which). The chain uses TRBV7-9 and TRBJ2-3; D is perhaps TRBD1 (6 bases). The receptor's source is a female donor with ankylosing spondylitis or in good health (not recorded which). The CDR3: CASSLMAGVSDTQYF. The CDR3 DNA reads TGTGCCAGCAGCTTAATGGCAGGGGTCTCGGATACGCAGTATTTT.